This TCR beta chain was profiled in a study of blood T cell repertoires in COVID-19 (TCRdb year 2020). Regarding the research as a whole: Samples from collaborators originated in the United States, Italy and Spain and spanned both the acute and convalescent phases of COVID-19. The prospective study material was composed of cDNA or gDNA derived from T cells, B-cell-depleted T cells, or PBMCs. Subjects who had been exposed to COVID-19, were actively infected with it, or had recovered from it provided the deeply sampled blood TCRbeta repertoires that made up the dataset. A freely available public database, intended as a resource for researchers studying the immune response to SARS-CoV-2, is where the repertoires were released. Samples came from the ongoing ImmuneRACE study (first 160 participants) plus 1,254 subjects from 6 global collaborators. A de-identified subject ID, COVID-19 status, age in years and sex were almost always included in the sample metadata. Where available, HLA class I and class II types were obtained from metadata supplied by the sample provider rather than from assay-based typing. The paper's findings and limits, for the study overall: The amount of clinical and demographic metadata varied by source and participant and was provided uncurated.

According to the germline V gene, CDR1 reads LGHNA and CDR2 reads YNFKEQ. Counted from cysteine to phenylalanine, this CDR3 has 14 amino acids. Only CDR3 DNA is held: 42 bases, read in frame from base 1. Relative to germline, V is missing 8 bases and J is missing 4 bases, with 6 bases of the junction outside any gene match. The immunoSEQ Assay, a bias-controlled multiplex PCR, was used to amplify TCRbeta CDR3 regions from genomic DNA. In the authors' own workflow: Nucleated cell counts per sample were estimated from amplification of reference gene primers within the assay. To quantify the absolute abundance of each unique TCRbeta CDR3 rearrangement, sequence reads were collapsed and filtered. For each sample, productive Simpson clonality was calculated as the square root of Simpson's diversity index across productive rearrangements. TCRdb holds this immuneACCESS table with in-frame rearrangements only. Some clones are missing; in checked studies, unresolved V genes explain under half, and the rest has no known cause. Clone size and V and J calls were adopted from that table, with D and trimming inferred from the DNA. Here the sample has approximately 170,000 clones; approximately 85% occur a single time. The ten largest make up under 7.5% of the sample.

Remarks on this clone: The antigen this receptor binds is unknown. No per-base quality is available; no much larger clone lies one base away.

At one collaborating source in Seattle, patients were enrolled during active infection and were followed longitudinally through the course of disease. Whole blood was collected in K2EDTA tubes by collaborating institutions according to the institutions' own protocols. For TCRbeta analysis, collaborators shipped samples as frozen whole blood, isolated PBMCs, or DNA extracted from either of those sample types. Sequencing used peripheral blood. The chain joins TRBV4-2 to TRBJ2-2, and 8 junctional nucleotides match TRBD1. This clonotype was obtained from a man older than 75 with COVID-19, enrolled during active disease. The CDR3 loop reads CASVRGLGTGELFF. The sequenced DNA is TGTGCCAGCGTCAGGGGGCTCGGCACCGGGGAGCTGTTTTTT.